Here is one T cell receptor (beta chain) with its context. The table came from immunoSEQ multiplex PCR; TCRdb's copy has only in-frame clones and leaves some out. In the table there are about 420,000 clones, approximately 87% of which are singletons. This entry comes from a study of Ad26.COV2.S vaccination and SARS-CoV-2 variants. The CDR3 covers 15 residues. Treatment here: over 15 received Ad26.COV2.S at low or high dose, single or two shots; several received placebo; per-sample allocation not given. It was on day 63 after the first vaccine or placebo injection that samples were taken. The donor's status was that of an adult aged 18-55 years in Boston.

The chain couples TRBV21-1 to TRBJ1-5. TRBV21-1 is described as a pseudogene. This TCR was recovered from a person aged 18-65 years who received the Ad26.COV2.S COVID-19 vaccine or a placebo. The sequencing here drew on peripheral blood, taken in a trial of Ad26.COV2.S vaccine versus placebo. The CDR3, as DNA: TGTGCCAGCACCTCAAAGTTCAGGAGACATCAGCCCCAGCATTTT. It codes for CASTSKFRRHQPQHF.